Sequencing of this T cell receptor beta chain was carried out in a study of T-cell memory formation after mild COVID-19. This clonotype was seen a few times. 5'RACE, which relied on constant-segment primers, yielded TCR alpha and TCR beta cDNA libraries carrying sample barcodes and UMIs. TCRdb redid the calling of the 5' RACE reads with MiXCR, one entry per CDR3 protein. The table has about 430,000 distinct CDR3 sequences, roughly 18% seen once. The TCR sequence derives from a young man who had mild COVID-19 (a few samples of this study predate the infection). Cell type and time point are not known. The sample taken for sequencing was PBMCs or a T cell subset sorted from them (not recorded which).

CDR3 protein: CASSLLGGTEAFF. As DNA, the CDR3 is TGTGCCAGCAGTTTATTGGGGGGGACTGAAGCTTTCTTT. J is TRBJ1-1 and V is TRBV27, with a possible D match to TRBD1 (5 bases). The CDR3 totals 13 residues. In germline, CDR1 is MNHEY, CDR2 SMNVEV (reference sequence). The V end was cut by 1 base, the J end by 5 bases, with 8 bases between.